These 7 T cell receptor beta chains were all obtained from the same sample, sequenced in a study of Graves' ophthalmopathy and Graves' hyperthyroidism. Amplification targeted the TCR beta CDR3 regions, with RNA transcripts as the source material. The library came from an HTBI-primed first-round RT-PCR and a second-round multiplex PCR. TCRdb re-called the multiplex PCR reads with MiXCR, one entry per CDR3 protein. The repertoire holds over a million distinct CDR3 sequences, with 35% to 40% as singletons. Input material: peripheral blood or thyroid tissue (not recorded which). The origin of the receptors is an adult man with Graves' hyperthyroidism.

This clonotype was seen a few times. CDR3 amino acids: CASKTGVWGNEKLFF. The CDR3 coding sequence is TGTGCCAGCAAAACAGGGGTCTGGGGTAATGAAAAACTGTTTTTT. This chain uses TRBV19 with TRBJ1-4; TRBD1 matches 7 bases. This CDR3 has 15 amino acids. From germline, CDR1 is LNHDA and CDR2 SQIVND (reference sequence). Germline trimming cut 9 bases from V and 4 bases from J; bases unmatched to any gene: 11.

Note on this clonotype: A read error is possible here, since a much larger clone lies one base away. This sequence joins TRBV19 and TRBJ1-4; no firm D call. V lost 3 bases and J lost 7, with 15 bases in between. The CDR3 spans 15 residues. Germline CDR1 is LNHDA and CDR2 is SQIVND (reference sequence). CDR3 in DNA: TGTGCCAGTAGTATTTTAGTGTTCGCCTCTGAAAAACTGTTTTTT. Protein: CASSILVFASEKLFF.

The V and J genes are TRBV7-3 and TRBJ2-3, with 11 bases that match TRBD1. This CDR3 contains 16 residues. The trim removed 4 bases at V and 4 bases at J, leaving 7 bases unmatched. CDR1 SGHTA and CDR2 FQGTGA come from the germline V gene. The CDR3 DNA follows: TGTGCCAGCAGCTCGGGGACAGGGGGAAGGTCAGATACGCAGTATTTT. It codes for CASSSGTGGRSDTQYF. The whole variable domain, remainder taken from reference TRBV7-3 and TRBJ2-3, is GAGVSQTPSNKVTEKGKYVELRCDPISGHTALYWYRQSLGQGPEFLIYFQGTGAADDSGLPNDRFFAVRPEGSVSTLKIQRTERGDSAVYLCASSSGTGGRSDTQYFGPGTRLTVL.

Turning to this clonotype: A junction end diverges from the germline sequence, so it may reflect a read error. The chain has TRBV5-5 and TRBJ1-4; 9 bases agree with TRBD1. CDR3 size: 15 residues. Per the germline V gene, CDR1 is SGHKS and CDR2 is YYEKEE (reference sequence). In DNA, the CDR3 is TGCGCCAGCGGCCAAGATCGACAGGGGGGCGAAAAACTGTTTTTT. It is translated as CASGQDRQGGEKLFF. The full variable domain, with the rest looked up from reference TRBV5-5 and TRBJ1-4, is DAGVTQSPTHLIKTRGQQVTLRCSPISGHKSVSWYQQVLGQGPQFIFQYYEKEERGRGNFPDRFSARQFPNYSSELNVNALLLGDSALYLCASGQDRQGGEKLFFGSGTQLSVL.

The gene calls are TRBV11-2 and TRBJ2-2, with TRBD1 matching over 7 bases. This CDR3 comprises 17 residues. Germline lookup yields CDR1 SGHAT and CDR2 FQNNGV. Trimming took 4 bases from V and 6 from J; bases not matched to a gene: 14. The CDR3 sequence is CASSSPLGTVESGELFF. CDR3 DNA sequence: TGTGCCAGCAGCTCCCCGTTGGGGACAGTTGAATCCGGGGAGCTGTTTTTT.

The chain uses TRBV12-3 or TRBV12-4 and TRBJ2-7; 8 bases align to TRBD2. V lost 4 bases to trimming and J lost 7 bases; unmatched junction nucleotides: 6. The CDR3 has 13 residues. The CDR3 is CASSSSGSAEQYF. The CDR3, as DNA: TGTGCCAGCAGTTCGAGCGGGAGTGCGGAGCAGTACTTC.

In this sample, this clonotype turned up many times. The chain joins TRBV6-6 to TRBJ1-2; D gene uncertain. Germline V gene data show CDR1 as MNHNY and CDR2 as SVGAGI (reference sequence). CDR3 size: 13 residues. The V gene lost 6 bases and the J gene lost 4 bases, with 12 bases spanning the gap. CDR3 loop: CASSQQQLYGYTF. The CDR3 DNA follows: TGTGCCAGCAGCCAACAACAGCTCTATGGCTACACCTTC.